This T cell receptor (beta chain) is from a study of response to subunit inactivated influenza vaccine. Study observations and caveats: The authors suggested that every seasonal influenza vaccination recruits few new T cells.

With regard to this clonotype: Its specificity is unknown. One junction end does not reproduce the germline sequence, and a read error may be involved.

The CDR3 runs to 11 residues. Per germline, CDR1 MGHRA and CDR2 YSYEKL. TCRdb re-called the RT-PCR reads through MiXCR, storing one row per CDR3 protein. The table shows about 500,000 distinct CDR3 sequences, with 13% occurring only once. The source material was PBMCs from blood, sampled about 6 weeks after vaccination. The chain joins TRBV4-1 to TRBJ2-7; D is undetermined. This clonotype was sampled from a man aged 50-59 years who received an inactivated influenza vaccine. The CDR3 is CASSHGNSRDF. The CDR3 DNA reads as TGCGCCAGCAGCCATGGAAATTCTCGGGACTTC.